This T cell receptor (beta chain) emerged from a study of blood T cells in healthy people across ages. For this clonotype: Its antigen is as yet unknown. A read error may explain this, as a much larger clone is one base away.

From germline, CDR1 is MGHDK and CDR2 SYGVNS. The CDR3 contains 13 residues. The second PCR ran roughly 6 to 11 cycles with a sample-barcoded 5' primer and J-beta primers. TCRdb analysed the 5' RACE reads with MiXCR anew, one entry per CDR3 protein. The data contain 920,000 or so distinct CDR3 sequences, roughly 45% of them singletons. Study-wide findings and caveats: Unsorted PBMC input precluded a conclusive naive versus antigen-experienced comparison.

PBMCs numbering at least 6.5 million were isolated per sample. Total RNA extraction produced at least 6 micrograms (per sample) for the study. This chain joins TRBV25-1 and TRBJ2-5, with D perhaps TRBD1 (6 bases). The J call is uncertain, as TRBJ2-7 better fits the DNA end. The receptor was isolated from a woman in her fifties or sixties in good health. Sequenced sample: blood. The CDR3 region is CTSSEQGYYEQYF. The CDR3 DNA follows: TGTACCAGCAGTGAACAGGGCTACTACGAGCAGTACTTC.